The following is a T cell receptor (beta chain) sequence with its context. Its antigen is still unknown. Qualities for individual bases were not recorded, and no much larger clone is one base off. Additional DNA sequences in this sample encode the identical CDR3. This sample was taken from a study of blood T cell repertoires in COVID-19 (dated by TCRdb to the early 2020s). At the level of the whole study: The collaborator samples originated in the United States, Italy and Spain and spanned the acute and convalescent phases of COVID-19. Subjects who had been exposed to COVID-19, were actively infected with it, or had recovered from it provided the deeply sampled blood TCRbeta repertoires that made up the dataset. The material from the prospective study consisted of cDNA or gDNA derived from T cells, B-cell-depleted T cells, or PBMCs. Samples were obtained from the ongoing ImmuneRACE study (first 160 participants) and from roughly 1,300 subjects provided by 6 global collaborators. Nearly every sample came with metadata listing a de-identified subject ID, COVID-19 status, age in years and sex. Where available, HLA class I and class II types were obtained from metadata supplied by the sample provider rather than from assay-based typing. The repertoires were made available in a free public database intended to serve as a resource for research on the immune response to SARS-CoV-2.

Participants in the prospective study were aged about 18 to 100 years, lived in 20 to 25 United States geographic areas, and enrolled through a virtual design. Cohort assignment in the prospective study relied on participant-reported clinical history from a screening survey and a study questionnaire. Recovered participants in ImmuneRACE Cohort 3 were defined by two consecutive negative NP/OP PCR tests, clearance by a healthcare professional, or resolution of symptoms. Mobile phlebotomists in the prospective study collected whole blood, serum and a nasopharyngeal or oropharyngeal swab from every participant. Prospective study participants could optionally give additional blood draws and questionnaires over an approximately 2-month period. Prospective study blood samples were shipped either frozen or at room temperature before DNA extraction. CDR1 and CDR2, per the germline V gene, are SGHRS and YFSETQ. From its cysteine to its phenylalanine, the CDR3 spans 12 amino acids. The sequence is cut down to CDR3 DNA, 36 bases in frame from base 1. V was cut back by 4 bases and J by 0 bases, leaving a gap of 5 bases between them.

Broader findings and caveats from the paper: Clinical and demographic metadata were provided uncurated, with the amount varying by source and participant.

TCRbeta CDR3 regions were amplified from genomic DNA using the immunoSEQ Assay, a bias-controlled multiplex PCR. The authors' analysis ran thus. Nucleated cell counts per sample were estimated from amplification of reference gene primers within the assay. To quantify the absolute abundance of each unique TCRbeta CDR3 rearrangement, sequence reads were collapsed and filtered. Productive Simpson clonality was computed per sample as the square root of Simpson's diversity index over productive rearrangements. Sourced from immuneACCESS, this table was stored by TCRdb with only in-frame sequences that have V and J called. A share of the clones is absent; for the studies checked, an unresolved V gene accounts for under half, and the remainder has no known explanation. V and J calls and clone size are copied from that table; D and trimming were computed from the DNA. This sample is represented by 230,000 or so clones; 88% of them were singletons. The top ten hold more than 2.5% of the sample.

This sequence originates from a woman in her twenties or thirties who had recovered from COVID-19. This chain is built from TRBV5-1 and TRBJ2-7; the D gene remains uncertain. The sequenced sample consisted of PBMCs or T cells enriched from blood (not recorded which). The CDR3: CASSLSSYEQYF. Here is the DNA: TGCGCCAGCAGCCTATCCTCCTACGAGCAGTACTTC.